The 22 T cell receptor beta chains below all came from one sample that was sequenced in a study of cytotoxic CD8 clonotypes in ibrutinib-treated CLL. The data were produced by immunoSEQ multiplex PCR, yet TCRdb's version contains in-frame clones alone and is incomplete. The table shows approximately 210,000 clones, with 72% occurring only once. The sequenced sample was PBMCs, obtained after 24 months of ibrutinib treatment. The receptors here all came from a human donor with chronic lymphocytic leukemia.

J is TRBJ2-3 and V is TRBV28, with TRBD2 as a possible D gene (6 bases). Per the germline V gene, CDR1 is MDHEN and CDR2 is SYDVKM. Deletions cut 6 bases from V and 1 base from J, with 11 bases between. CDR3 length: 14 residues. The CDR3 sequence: CASSRSGGTDTQYF. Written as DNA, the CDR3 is TGTGCCAGCAGCCGATCGGGGGGCACAGATACGCAGTATTTT.

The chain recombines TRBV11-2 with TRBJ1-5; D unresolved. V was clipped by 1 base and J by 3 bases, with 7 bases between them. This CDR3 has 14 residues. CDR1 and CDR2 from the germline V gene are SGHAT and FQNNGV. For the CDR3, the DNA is TGTGCCAGCAGCTTAGTCAGACCCAATCAGCCCCAGCATTTT. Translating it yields CASSLVRPNQPQHF.

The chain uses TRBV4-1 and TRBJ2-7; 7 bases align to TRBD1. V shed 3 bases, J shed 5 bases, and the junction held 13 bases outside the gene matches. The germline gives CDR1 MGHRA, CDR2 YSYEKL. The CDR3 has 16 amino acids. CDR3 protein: CASSHTLRGRGNEQYF. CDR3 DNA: TGCGCCAGCAGCCACACTTTGAGGGGGCGCGGTAACGAGCAGTACTTC.

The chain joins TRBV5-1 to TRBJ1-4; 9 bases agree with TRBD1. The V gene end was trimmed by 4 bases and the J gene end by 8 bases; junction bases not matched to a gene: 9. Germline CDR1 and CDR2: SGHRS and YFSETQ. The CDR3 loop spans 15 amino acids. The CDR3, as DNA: TGCGCCAGCAGCGACCCGGACAGGGGACACGAAAAACTGTTTTTT. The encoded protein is CASSDPDRGHEKLFF.

CDR3 nucleotide sequence: TGTGCCAGCAGCTCAAGCTCCTACGAGCAGTACTTC. Amino acids: CASSSSSYEQYF. This chain uses TRBV5-6 with TRBJ2-5; D is unresolved. The J call is doubtful: the DNA matches TRBJ2-7 better. CDR1 and CDR2 (germline): SGHDT, YYEEEE. The CDR3 totals 12 residues.

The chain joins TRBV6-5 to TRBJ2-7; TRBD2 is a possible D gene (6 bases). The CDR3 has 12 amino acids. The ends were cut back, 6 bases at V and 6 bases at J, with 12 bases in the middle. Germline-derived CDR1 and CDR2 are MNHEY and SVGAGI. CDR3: CASRTSGPEQYF. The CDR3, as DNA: TGTGCCAGCAGGACTAGTGGCCCCGAGCAGTACTTC.

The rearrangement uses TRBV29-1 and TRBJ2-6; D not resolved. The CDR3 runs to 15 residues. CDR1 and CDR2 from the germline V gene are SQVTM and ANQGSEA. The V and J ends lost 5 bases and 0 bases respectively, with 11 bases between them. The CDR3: CSVLPSRSGANVLTF. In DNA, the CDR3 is TGCAGCGTTCTCCCATCCCGCTCTGGGGCCAACGTCCTGACTTTC.

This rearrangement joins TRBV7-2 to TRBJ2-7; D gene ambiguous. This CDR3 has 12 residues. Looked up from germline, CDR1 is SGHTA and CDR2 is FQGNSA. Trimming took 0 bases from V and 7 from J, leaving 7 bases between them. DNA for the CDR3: TGTGCCAGCAGCTTAGCACCCGGGGAGCAGTACTTC. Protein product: CASSLAPGEQYF.

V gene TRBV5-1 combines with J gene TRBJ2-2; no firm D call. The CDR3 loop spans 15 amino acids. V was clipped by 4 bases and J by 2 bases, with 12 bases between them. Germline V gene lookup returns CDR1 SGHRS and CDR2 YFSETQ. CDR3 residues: CASSVYFGNTGELFF. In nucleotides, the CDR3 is TGCGCCAGCAGCGTGTATTTCGGTAACACCGGGGAGCTGTTTTTT.

The CDR3 bases are TGTGCCAGCAGCTTGAAACGGGACAGAAGGAATGAAAAACTGTTTTTT. The encoded protein is CASSLKRDRRNEKLFF. The chain uses TRBV5-4 and TRBJ1-4; 7 bases are a match to TRBD1. The CDR3 runs 16 residues. Germline V gene lookup returns CDR1 SGHNT and CDR2 YYREEE (reference sequence). V was clipped by 1 base and J by 5 bases; unmatched bases: 8.

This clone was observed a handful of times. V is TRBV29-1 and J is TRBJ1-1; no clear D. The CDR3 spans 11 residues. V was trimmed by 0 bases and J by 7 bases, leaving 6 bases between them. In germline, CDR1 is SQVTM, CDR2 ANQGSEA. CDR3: CSVEDSREAFF. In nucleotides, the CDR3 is TGCAGCGTTGAAGACAGCCGTGAAGCTTTCTTT. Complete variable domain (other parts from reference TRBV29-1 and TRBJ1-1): SAVISQKPSRDICQRGTSLTIQCQVDSQVTMMFWYRQQPGQSLTLIATANQGSEATYESGFVIDKFPISRPNLTFSTLTVSNMSPEDSSIYLCSVEDSREAFFGQGTRLTVV.

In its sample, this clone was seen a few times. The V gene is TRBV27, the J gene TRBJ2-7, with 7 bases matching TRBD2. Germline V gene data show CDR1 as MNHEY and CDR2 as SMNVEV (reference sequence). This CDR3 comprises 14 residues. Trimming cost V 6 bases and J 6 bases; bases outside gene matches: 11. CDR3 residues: CASRGGERSGEQYF. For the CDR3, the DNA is TGTGCCAGCAGGGGAGGGGAGCGGTCCGGCGAGCAGTACTTC.

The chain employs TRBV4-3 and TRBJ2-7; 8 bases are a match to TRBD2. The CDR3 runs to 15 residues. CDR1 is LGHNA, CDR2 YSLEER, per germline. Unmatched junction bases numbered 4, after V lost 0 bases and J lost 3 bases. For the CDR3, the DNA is TGCGCCAGCAGCCAAGACCGGGAGGGCCTCTACGAGCAGTACTTC. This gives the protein CASSQDREGLYEQYF.

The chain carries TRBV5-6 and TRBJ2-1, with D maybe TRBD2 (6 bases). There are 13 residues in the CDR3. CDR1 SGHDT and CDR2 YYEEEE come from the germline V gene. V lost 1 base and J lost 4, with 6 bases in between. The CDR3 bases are TGTGCCAGCAGCTTGAGCGGGTACAATGAGCAGTTCTTC. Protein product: CASSLSGYNEQFF.

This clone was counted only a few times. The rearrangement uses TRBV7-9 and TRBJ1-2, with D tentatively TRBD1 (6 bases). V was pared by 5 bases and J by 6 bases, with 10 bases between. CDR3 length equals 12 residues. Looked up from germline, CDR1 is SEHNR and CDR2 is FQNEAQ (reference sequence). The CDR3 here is CASSPQGHGYTF. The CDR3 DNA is TGTGCCAGCAGCCCACAGGGACATGGCTACACCTTC.

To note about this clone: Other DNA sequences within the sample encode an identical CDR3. CDR3 in amino acids: CASSPSGSSYEQYF. The CDR3 DNA follows: TGTGCCAGCTCACCGAGCGGGAGTTCCTACGAGCAGTACTTC. J is TRBJ2-7 and V is TRBV18; 8 bases line up with TRBD2. Unmatched junction bases numbered 2, after V lost 3 bases and J lost 1 base. CDR3 length equals 14 residues. The germline gives CDR1 KGHSH, CDR2 LQKENI.

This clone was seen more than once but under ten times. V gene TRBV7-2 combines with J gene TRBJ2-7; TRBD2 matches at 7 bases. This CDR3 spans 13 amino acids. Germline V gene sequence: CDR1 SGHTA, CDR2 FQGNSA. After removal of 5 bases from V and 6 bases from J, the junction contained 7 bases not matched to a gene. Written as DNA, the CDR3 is TGTGCCAGCAGCACGCGACTAGCTGGCGAGCAGTACTTC. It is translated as CASSTRLAGEQYF.

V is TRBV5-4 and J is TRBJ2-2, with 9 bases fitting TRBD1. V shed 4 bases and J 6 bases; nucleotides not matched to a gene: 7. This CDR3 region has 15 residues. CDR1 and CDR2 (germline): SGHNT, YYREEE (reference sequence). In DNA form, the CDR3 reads TGTGCCAGCAGCCAAGTACAGGGGGCGCCCGGGGAGCTGTTTTTT. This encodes CASSQVQGAPGELFF.

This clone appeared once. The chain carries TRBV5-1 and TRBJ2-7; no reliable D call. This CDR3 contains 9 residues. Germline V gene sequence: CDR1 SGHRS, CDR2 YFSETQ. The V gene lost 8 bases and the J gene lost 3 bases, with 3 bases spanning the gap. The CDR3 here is CARIYEQYF. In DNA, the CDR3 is TGCGCCAGAATCTACGAGCAGTACTTC.

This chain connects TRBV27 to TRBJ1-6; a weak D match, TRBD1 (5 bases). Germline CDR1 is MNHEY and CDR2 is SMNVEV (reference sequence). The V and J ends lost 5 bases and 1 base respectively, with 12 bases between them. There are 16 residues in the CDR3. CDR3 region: CASSPRGGSYNSPLHF. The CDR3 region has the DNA TGTGCCAGCAGTCCTCGGGGGGGGTCCTATAATTCACCCCTCCACTTT.

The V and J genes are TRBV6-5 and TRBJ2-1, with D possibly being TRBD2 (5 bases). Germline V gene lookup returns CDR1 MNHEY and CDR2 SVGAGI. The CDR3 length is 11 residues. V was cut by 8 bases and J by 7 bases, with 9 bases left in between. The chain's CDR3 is CASGRANEQFF. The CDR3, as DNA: TGTGCCAGCGGGAGAGCGAATGAGCAGTTCTTC.

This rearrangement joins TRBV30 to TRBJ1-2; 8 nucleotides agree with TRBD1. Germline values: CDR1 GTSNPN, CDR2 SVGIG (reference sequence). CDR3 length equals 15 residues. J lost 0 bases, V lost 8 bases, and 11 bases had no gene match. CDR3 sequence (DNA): TGTGCCGGTAGACAGGGGCGGCCAGCTAACTATGGCTACACCTTC. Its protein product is CAGRQGRPANYGYTF.